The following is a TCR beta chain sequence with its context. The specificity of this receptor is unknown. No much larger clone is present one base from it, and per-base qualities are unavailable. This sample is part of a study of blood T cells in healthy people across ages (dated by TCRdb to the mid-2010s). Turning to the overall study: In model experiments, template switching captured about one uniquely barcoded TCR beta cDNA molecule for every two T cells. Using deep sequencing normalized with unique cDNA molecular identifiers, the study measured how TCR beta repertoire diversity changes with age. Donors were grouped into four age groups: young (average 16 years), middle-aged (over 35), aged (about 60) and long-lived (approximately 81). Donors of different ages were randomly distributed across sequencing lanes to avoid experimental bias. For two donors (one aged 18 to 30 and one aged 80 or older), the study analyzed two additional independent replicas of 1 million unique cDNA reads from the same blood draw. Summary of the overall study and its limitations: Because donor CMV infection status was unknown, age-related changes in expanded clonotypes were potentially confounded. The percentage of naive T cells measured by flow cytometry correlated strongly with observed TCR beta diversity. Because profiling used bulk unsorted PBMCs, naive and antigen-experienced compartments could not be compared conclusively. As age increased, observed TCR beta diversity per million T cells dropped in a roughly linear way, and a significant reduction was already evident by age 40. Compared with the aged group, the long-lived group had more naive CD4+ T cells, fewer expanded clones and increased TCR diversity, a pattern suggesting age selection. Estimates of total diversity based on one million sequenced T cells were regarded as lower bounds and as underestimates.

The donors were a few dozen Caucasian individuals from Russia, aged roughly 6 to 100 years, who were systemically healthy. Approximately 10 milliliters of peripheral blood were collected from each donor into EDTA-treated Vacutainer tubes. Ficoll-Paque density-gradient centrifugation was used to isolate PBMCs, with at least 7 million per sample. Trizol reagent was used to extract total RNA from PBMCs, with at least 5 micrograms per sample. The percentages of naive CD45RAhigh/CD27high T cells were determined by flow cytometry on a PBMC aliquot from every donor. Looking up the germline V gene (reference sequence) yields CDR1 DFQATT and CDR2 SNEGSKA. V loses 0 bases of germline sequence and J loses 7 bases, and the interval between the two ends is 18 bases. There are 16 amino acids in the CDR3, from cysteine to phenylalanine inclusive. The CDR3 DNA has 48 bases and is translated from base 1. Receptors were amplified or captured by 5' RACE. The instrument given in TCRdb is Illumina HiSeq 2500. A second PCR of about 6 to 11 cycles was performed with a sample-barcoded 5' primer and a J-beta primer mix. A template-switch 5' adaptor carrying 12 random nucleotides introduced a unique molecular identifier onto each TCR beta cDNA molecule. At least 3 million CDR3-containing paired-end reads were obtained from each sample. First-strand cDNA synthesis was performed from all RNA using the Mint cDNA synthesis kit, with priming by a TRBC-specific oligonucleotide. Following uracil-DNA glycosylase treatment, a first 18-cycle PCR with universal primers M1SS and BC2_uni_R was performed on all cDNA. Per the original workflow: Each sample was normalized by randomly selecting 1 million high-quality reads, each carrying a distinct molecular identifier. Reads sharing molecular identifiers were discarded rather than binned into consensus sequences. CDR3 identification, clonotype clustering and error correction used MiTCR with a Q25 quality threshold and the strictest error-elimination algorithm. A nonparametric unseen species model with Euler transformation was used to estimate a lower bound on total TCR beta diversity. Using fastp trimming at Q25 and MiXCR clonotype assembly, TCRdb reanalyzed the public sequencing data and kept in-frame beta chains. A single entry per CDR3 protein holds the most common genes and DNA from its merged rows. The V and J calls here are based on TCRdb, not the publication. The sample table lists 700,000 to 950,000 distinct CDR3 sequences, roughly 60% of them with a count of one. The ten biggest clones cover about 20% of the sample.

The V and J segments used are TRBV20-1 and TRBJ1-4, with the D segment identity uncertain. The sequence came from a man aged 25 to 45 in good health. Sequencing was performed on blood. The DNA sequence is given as TGCAGTGCTAGAGATCCCCAGGCGGGGATAAGTGAAAAACTGTTTTTT. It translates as CSARDPQAGISEKLFF.